This TCR beta chain emerged from a study of PD-1 blockade in classical Hodgkin lymphoma. Study-wide points: When set against healthy donors, newly diagnosed patients were reported to show lower baseline TCR diversity. Nivolumab initiated under 1 year post-ASCT led to patient exclusion. The study found that TCR diversity rose significantly by C4D1 in CD4+ but not CD8+ cells.

TCRdb's table, derived via immunoSEQ multiplex PCR, lists solely in-frame clones and lacks some. The profile shows some 93,000 clones, roughly 92% of them singletons. Each patient relapsed following autologous stem cell transplantation, and prior brentuximab vedotin exposure differed. Complete response, partial response or progressive disease were the best responses. CDR1 and CDR2 from the germline V gene are SGHTA and FQGNSA. Unmatched junction bases numbered 8, after V lost 5 bases and J lost 3 bases. The CDR3 consists of 15 residues. Comment on this clone: Its matching antigen is unknown. This same CDR3 is encoded by further DNA sequences in the sample.

The sample here was peripheral blood mononuclear cells (PBMCs), taken at baseline. This chain links TRBV7-2 with TRBJ1-1, with 8 bases fitting TRBD1. This clonotype originated in a human donor with classical Hodgkin lymphoma. The CDR3 DNA reads as TGTGCCAGCAGCCCAAGACAGGGGATTGACACTGAAGCTTTCTTT. This sequence encodes CASSPRQGIDTEAFF.